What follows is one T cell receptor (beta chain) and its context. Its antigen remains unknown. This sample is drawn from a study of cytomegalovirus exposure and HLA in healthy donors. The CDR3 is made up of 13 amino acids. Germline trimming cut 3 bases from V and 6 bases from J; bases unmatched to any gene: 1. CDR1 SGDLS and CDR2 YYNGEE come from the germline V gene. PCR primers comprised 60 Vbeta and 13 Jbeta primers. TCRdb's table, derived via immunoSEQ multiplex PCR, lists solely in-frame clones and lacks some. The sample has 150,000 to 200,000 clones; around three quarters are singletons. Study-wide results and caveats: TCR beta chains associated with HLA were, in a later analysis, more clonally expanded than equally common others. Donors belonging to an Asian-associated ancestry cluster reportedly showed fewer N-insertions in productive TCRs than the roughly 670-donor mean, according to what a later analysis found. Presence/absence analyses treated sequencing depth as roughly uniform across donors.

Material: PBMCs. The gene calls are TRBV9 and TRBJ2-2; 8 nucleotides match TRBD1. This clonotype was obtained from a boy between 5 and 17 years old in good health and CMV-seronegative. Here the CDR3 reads CASSAQGAGELFF. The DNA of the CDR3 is TGTGCCAGCAGCGCACAGGGGGCCGGGGAGCTGTTTTTT.